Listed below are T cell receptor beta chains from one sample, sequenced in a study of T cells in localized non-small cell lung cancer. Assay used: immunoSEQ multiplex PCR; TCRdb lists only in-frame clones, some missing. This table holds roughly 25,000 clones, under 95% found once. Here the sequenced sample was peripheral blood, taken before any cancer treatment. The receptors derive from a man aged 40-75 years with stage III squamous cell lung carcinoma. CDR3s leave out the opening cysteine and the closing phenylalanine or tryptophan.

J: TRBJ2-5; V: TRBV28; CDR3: ASSYAGTGEETQY
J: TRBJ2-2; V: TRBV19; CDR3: ASSIQREYTGELF
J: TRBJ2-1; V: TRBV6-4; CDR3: ASSDSHPNEQF
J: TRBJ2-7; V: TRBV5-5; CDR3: ASSLNFMGTYEQY
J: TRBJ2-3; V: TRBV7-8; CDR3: ASSLVDTQY
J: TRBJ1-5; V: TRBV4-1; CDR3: ASSQGSGASNQPQH
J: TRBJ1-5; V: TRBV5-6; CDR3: ASSLRQGNQPQH
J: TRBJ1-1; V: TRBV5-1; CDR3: ASSGRQGDTEAF
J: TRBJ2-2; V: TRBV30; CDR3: AWSVLFPAGELF
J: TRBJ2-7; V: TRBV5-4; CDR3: ASSLDGVGQNTRQY
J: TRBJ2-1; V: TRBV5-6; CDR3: ASSLETQEQF
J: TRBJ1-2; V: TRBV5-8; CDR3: ASRPRVGRFNGYT
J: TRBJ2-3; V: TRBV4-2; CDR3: ASSQAPKRSTDTQY
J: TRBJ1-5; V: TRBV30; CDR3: AWSFLNQPQH
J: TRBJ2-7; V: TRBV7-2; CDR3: ASSSAPRTGYYEQY
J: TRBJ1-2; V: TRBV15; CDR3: ATSPGRIYGYT
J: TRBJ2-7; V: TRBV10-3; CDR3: AIKDRGLDGEQY
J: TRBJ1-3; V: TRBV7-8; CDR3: ASSLVVGNTIY
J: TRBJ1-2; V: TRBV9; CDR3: ASSDPSGVVGYT
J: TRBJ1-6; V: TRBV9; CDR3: ASSVAPGPNSPLH
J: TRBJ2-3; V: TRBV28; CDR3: ASSVSGGRTDTQY
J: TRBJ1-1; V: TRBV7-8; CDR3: ASSLGGANTEAF
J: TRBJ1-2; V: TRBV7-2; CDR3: ASSFGVVYGYT
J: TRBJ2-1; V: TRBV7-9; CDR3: ASRTKDRLDNEQF
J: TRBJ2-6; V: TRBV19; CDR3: ASSPGGQRTGANVLT
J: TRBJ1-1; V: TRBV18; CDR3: ASSPGTGGLAF
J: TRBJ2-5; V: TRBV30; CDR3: AWSVNSGETQY
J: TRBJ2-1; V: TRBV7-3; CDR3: ASSSAVNNEQF
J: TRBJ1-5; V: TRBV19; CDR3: ASSITTGSSQPQH